One sample yielded the 11 T cell receptor beta chains listed below, sequenced in a study of response to subunit inactivated influenza vaccine. TCRdb reprocessed the RT-PCR reads with MiXCR, giving one entry per CDR3 protein. Of around 650,000 distinct CDR3 sequences listed, 15% to 19% are singletons. Material: PBMCs from blood, obtained approximately 12 days after vaccination. These receptor sequences come from a man in his fifties who received an inactivated influenza vaccine.

This clonotype was detected a few times. CDR3 region: CASSSAGQGIGTQYF. The DNA of the CDR3 is TGTGCCAGCAGTTCCGCGGGCCAAGGCATAGGTACGCAGTATTTT. The gene calls are TRBV6-5 and TRBJ2-3, with D perhaps matching TRBD2 (5 bases). Germline V lookup: CDR1 MNHEY, CDR2 SVGAGI. Between the trimmed V and J ends, which lost 4 bases and 8 bases, there was a span of 19 bases. CDR3 size: 15 residues.

The J gene is TRBJ2-1, the V gene TRBV7-3, with 10 bases that match TRBD2. This CDR3 spans 17 amino acids. CDR1 SGHTA and CDR2 FQGTGA come from the germline V gene. V shed 2 bases and J 2 bases; nucleotides not matched to a gene: 6. The CDR3 DNA is TGTGCCAGCAGCTTATTCCAGCGGGAGGGCCCCTACAATGAGCAGTTCTTC. Its translation: CASSLFQREGPYNEQFF. Supplemented by reference TRBV7-3 and TRBJ2-1, the full variable domain reads GAGVSQTPSNKVTEKGKYVELRCDPISGHTALYWYRQSLGQGPEFLIYFQGTGAADDSGLPNDRFFAVRPEGSVSTLKIQRTERGDSAVYLCASSLFQREGPYNEQFFGPGTRLTVL.

This sequence joins TRBV12-3 or TRBV12-4 and TRBJ2-7, with a possible D match to TRBD1 (6 bases). The V end lost 6 bases, the J end lost 3 bases, and 12 bases lay between the germline ends. This CDR3 comprises 13 residues. In DNA, the CDR3 is TGTGCCAGCAGGTTGACAGGACACTACGAGCAGTACTTC. Its protein product is CASRLTGHYEQYF.

The J gene is TRBJ2-7, the V gene TRBV7-2; 10 nucleotides align to TRBD1. V was pared by 4 bases and J by 3 bases, with 6 bases of the junction left unmatched. Per the germline V gene, CDR1 is SGHTA and CDR2 is FQGNSA. This CDR3 region has 15 residues. This CDR3 reads CASSSPDRGNYEQYF. As DNA, the CDR3 is TGTGCCAGCAGCTCCCCGGACAGGGGGAACTACGAGCAGTACTTC.

This clonotype was counted many times. The gene calls are TRBV9 and TRBJ1-2, with 8 bases matching TRBD1. The CDR3 runs 13 residues. Germline V gene sequence: CDR1 SGDLS, CDR2 YYNGEE. V trimming: 4 bases; J trimming: 7 bases; junction bases outside the gene matches: 6. CDR3 protein: CASSQDRAGGYTF. The CDR3 DNA reads TGTGCCAGCAGCCAGGACAGGGCGGGTGGCTACACCTTC. Drawing the rest from reference TRBV9 and TRBJ1-2, the complete variable domain is DSGVTQTPKHLITATGQRVTLRCSPRSGDLSVYWYQQSLDQGLQFLIQYYNGEERAKGNILERFSAQQFPDLHSELNLSSLELGDSALYFCASSQDRAGGYTFGSGTRLTVV.

The chain uses TRBV7-2 and TRBJ2-3; 7 nucleotides align to TRBD1. Germline lookup yields CDR1 SGHTA and CDR2 FQGNSA. The CDR3 is 15 residues long. With 3 bases clipped from V and 2 bases from J, the junction kept 5 bases outside the gene matches. The CDR3 spells CASSFLGTATDTQYF. The CDR3 DNA is TGTGCCAGCAGCTTTCTGGGGACAGCCACAGATACGCAGTATTTT.

This clonotype has more than one count but fewer than ten. CDR3 coding DNA: TGTGCCAGCAGCCCACTGGGGGCCGGGGAGTACAATGAGCAGTTCTTC. Amino acid sequence: CASSPLGAGEYNEQFF. The chain couples TRBV7-6 to TRBJ2-1, with D maybe TRBD1 (6 bases). Germline CDR1 reads SGHVS; CDR2 reads FNYEAQ. The germline V and J ends were trimmed by 5 bases and 4 bases, with 18 bases remaining between them. This CDR3 region has 16 residues.

This clonotype was counted only a few times. This chain links TRBV10-3 with TRBJ2-5; D might be TRBD1 (5 bases). Germline values: CDR1 ENHRY, CDR2 SYGVKD. Trimming left V 5 bases short and J 0 bases short, with 7 bases between. The CDR3 runs to 13 residues. CDR3 residues: CAISTGHQETQYF. DNA for the CDR3: TGTGCCATCAGTACAGGACACCAAGAGACCCAGTACTTC.

This chain links TRBV27 with TRBJ2-7; TRBD2 agrees at 8 bases. V lost 5 bases to trimming and J lost 3 bases; unmatched junction nucleotides: 15. The V gene's germline CDR1 is MNHEY and CDR2 SMNVEV (reference sequence). The CDR3 loop spans 17 amino acids. CDR3 loop: CASSPPVIRAGGYEQYF. The CDR3 bases are TGTGCCAGCAGTCCCCCGGTCATAAGGGCGGGGGGCTACGAGCAGTACTTC.

Concerning this clonotype itself: One end of the junction varies from germline; a read error may be responsible. The chain couples TRBV6-5 to TRBJ1-1; 10 positions agree with TRBD1. Germline-derived CDR1 and CDR2 are MNHEY and SVGAGI. The CDR3 is 16 amino acids. The CDR3 protein is CASSDSGQGNAAEAFF. The CDR3, as DNA: TGTGCCAGCAGTGACTCGGGACAGGGGAACGCAGCGGAAGCTTTCTTT.

This chain connects TRBV12-3 or TRBV12-4 to TRBJ2-1, with 9 bases matching TRBD2. This CDR3 spans 15 amino acids. J lost 2 bases, V lost 2 bases, and 1 base had no gene match. The CDR3 nucleotides read TGTGCCAGCAGTTTAATAGCGGGGGCCTACAATGAGCAGTTCTTC. As protein: CASSLIAGAYNEQFF.